This TCR beta chain is from a study of immune heterogeneity within non-small cell lung tumors. Amplification of the TCR beta CDR3 was achieved through multiplex PCR with 32 V and 13 J primers. MiXCR, run by TCRdb on the multiplex PCR reads, gives a single entry per CDR3 protein. The table records 1,500 to 2,500 distinct CDR3 sequences, 25% to 35% of them present only once. V lost 2 bases, J lost 5 bases, and 5 bases stayed unmatched. The V gene's germline CDR1 is SGHKS and CDR2 YYEKEE (reference sequence). The CDR3 runs to 15 residues. Template input was genomic DNA from bulk tumor (600 ng per sample). While surgery was under way, several biopsies spaced far apart were taken per primary tumor. Untreated, newly diagnosed non-small cell lung cancer patients underwent curative surgery.

The TCR sequence derives from a man between 60 and 75 years old with non-small cell lung cancer. The rearrangement uses TRBV5-5 and TRBJ1-5; TRBD1 matches at 9 bases. Sequences were obtained from lung tumor tissue. The CDR3 loop reads CASSFGTGRDQPQHF. Here the CDR3 DNA reads TGTGCCAGCAGCTTTGGGACAGGGAGGGATCAGCCCCAGCATTTT. Variable domain in full (rest from reference TRBV5-5 and TRBJ1-5): DAGVTQSPTHLIKTRGQQVTLRCSPISGHKSVSWYQQVLGQGPQFIFQYYEKEERGRGNFPDRFSARQFPNYSSELNVNALLLGDSALYLCASSFGTGRDQPQHFGDGTRLSIL.